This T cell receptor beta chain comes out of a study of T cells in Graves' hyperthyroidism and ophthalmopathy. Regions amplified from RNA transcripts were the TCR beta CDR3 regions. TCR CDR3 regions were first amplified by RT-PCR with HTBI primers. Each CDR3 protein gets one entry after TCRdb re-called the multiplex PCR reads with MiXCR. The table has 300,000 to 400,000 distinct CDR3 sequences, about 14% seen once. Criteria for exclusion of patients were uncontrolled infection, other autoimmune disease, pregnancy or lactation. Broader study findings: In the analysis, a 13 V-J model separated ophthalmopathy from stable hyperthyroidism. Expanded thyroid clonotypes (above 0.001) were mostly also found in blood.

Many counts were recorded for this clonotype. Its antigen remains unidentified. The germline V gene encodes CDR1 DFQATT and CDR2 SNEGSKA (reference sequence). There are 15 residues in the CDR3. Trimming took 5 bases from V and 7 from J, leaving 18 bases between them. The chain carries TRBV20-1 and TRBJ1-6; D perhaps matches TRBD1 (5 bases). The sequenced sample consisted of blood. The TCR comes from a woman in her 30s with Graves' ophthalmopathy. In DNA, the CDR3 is TGCAGTGCTCGAGGGGTCCAGGGTTTGAATTCACCCCTCCACTTT. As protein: CSARGVQGLNSPLHF.